This TCR beta chain was identified during a study of shared clonotypes between healthy human individuals. Study-wide points: Shared across several donors were around 5% of the naive CD4 clonotypes. Unshared clonotypes carried lower generation probabilities than those common to all four donors.

Generated by immunoSEQ multiplex PCR, the TCRdb table keeps only in-frame clones and is missing some. The sample carries roughly 1,600,000 clones, around 98.5% recorded once. About this clone: Its antigen remains unknown.

All donors were healthy HIV-negative adults lacking recent acute infections or vaccinations. The V end was cut by 6 bases, the J end by 1 base, with 4 bases between. The germline CDR1 and CDR2 sequences are WSHSY and SAAADI. CDR3 length: 11 amino acids. Specimen: naive CD4+ T cells sorted from blood. Subset described: CD45RA+ positively selected. J is TRBJ2-7 and V is TRBV10-2; D unclear. This sequence was found in a man aged 30 to 45 in good health. This CDR3 reads CASSLSYEQYF. The DNA for the CDR3 is TGCGCCAGCAGCCTTTCCTACGAGCAGTACTTC.